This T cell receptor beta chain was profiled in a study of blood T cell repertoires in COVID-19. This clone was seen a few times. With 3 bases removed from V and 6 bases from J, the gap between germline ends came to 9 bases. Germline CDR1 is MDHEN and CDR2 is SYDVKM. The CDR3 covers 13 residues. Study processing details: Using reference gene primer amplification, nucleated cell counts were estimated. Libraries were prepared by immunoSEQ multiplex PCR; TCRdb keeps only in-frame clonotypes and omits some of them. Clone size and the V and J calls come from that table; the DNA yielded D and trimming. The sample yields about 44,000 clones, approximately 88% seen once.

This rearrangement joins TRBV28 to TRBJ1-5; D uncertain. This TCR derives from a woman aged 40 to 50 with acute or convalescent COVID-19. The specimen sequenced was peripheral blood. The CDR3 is CASSFSAGQPQHF. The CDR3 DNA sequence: TGTGCCAGCAGTTTTTCCGCCGGTCAGCCCCAGCATTTT.